Presented here are 24 T cell receptor beta chains from one specimen sequenced in a study of CD8+ T cells in alopecia areata. Sequencing used cDNA as its template, made by extracting RNA and reverse transcribing it. TCRdb's table, derived via immunoSEQ multiplex PCR, lists solely in-frame clones and lacks some. The sample contains about 8,000 clones, 70% to 85% of which appear only once. Sorting of the five patients' CD4+ cells gave CD25+CD127- cells as the output. Source material: CD4+ Tregs sorted from blood. The origin of the receptors is a human donor with alopecia areata.

This clone has only a few counts. The chain uses TRBV5-6 and TRBJ2-1; D is unresolved. V was cut by 4 bases and J by 7 bases, with 15 bases left in between. Germline lookup yields CDR1 SGHDT and CDR2 YYEEEE. The CDR3 contains 14 residues. In nucleotides, the CDR3 is TGTGCCAGCAGCCCCGTCATATCCTTAAATGAGCAGTTCTTC. It yields the protein CASSPVISLNEQFF.

This clone came up once. The chain has TRBV27 and TRBJ1-1; D is possibly TRBD1 (5 bases). The CDR3 totals 12 residues. V gave up 10 bases and J gave up 0 bases, with 9 bases separating them. The germline V gene has CDR1 MNHEY and CDR2 SMNVEV (reference sequence). CDR3 sequence reads: CATGHLNTEAFF. For the CDR3, the DNA is TGTGCCACCGGACACCTGAACACTGAAGCTTTCTTT.

This chain links TRBV29-1 with TRBJ1-2; D ambiguous. Germline lookup yields CDR1 SQVTM and CDR2 ANQGSEA. The CDR3 totals 14 residues. V gave up 5 bases and J gave up 0 bases, with 13 bases separating them. The CDR3 bases are TGCAGCGTTATCCGCACGGATTCTAACTATGGCTACACCTTC. It is translated as CSVIRTDSNYGYTF.

This chain connects TRBV7-8 to TRBJ1-6; the D is unclear. V was clipped by 4 bases and J by 7 bases, with 11 bases between them. The CDR3 spans 14 residues. The germline V gene encodes CDR1 SGHVS and CDR2 FQNEAQ. CDR3 amino acids: CASSSVVANSPLHF. As DNA, the CDR3 is TGTGCCAGCAGCTCCGTGGTGGCCAATTCACCCCTCCACTTT.

The rearrangement uses TRBV28 and TRBJ1-2; D is undetermined. CDR1 and CDR2 (germline): MDHEN, SYDVKM. The V gene lost 8 bases and the J gene lost 4 bases, with 14 bases spanning the gap. The length of the CDR3 is 13 residues. CDR3: CASRTSSSYGYTF. The CDR3 DNA sequence: TGTGCCAGCCGTACTTCAAGTTCCTATGGCTACACCTTC.

This chain links TRBV5-1 with TRBJ2-6; D not certain. Deletions cut 4 bases from V and 4 bases from J, with 6 bases between. This CDR3 is 13 amino acids long. Germline values: CDR1 SGHRS, CDR2 YFSETQ. The CDR3 reads CASSLRGANVLTF. The CDR3, as DNA: TGCGCCAGCAGCCTCCGGGGGGCCAACGTCCTGACTTTC.

The V gene is TRBV6-5, the J gene TRBJ2-7, with D tentatively TRBD1 (5 bases). V was pared by 8 bases and J by 5 bases, with 13 bases between. The CDR3 is made up of 12 amino acids. CDR1 and CDR2 (germline): MNHEY, SVGAGI. DNA for the CDR3: TGTGCCAGCCGGCAGGGAAGACACGAGCAGTACTTC. Encoded protein: CASRQGRHEQYF.

This clone was recorded once. V gene TRBV4-2 combines with J gene TRBJ2-7, with TRBD2 matching 9 bases. J was trimmed by 7 bases and V by 1 base; bases with no gene match: 11. Per germline, CDR1 LGHNA and CDR2 YNFKEQ. CDR3 length: 16 amino acids. CDR3 protein: CASSQVEAGGTSEQYF. The CDR3 region has the DNA TGTGCCAGCAGCCAAGTGGAAGCGGGGGGAACCTCGGAGCAGTACTTC.

The genes are TRBV11-1 and TRBJ2-1, with 9 bases lining up with TRBD1. The trim removed 1 base at V and 4 bases at J, leaving 2 bases unmatched. Germline-derived CDR1 and CDR2 are SGHAT and FQDESV (reference sequence). CDR3 length: 15 residues. CDR3 nucleotide sequence: TGTGCCAGCAGCTTAGAACAGGGGGCTTACAATGAGCAGTTCTTC. Encoded protein: CASSLEQGAYNEQFF. Full variable domain (rest looked up from reference TRBV11-1 and TRBJ2-1): EAEVAQSPRYKITEKSQAVAFWCDPISGHATLYWYRQILGQGPELLVQFQDESVVDDSQLPKDRFSAERLKGVDSTLKIQPAELGDSAMYLCASSLEQGAYNEQFFGPGTRLTVL.

This chain connects TRBV5-1 to TRBJ1-4, with a weak D call TRBD1 (6 bases). CDR3 length equals 15 residues. The germline V and J ends were trimmed by 0 bases and 3 bases, with 9 bases remaining between them. Germline V gene sequence: CDR1 SGHRS, CDR2 YFSETQ. The CDR3 region is CASSLAGGPNEKLFF. The CDR3 bases are TGCGCCAGCAGCTTGGCCGGGGGGCCTAATGAAAAACTGTTTTTT.

V gene TRBV6-6 combines with J gene TRBJ2-2; D perhaps matches TRBD2 (7 bases). The CDR3 covers 16 residues. The germline V gene encodes CDR1 MNHNY and CDR2 SVGAGI (reference sequence). V was shortened by 0 bases and J by 2 bases, with 10 bases between the two germline ends. In nucleotides, the CDR3 is TGTGCCAGCAGTTACTCGGGGGGGCCTAACACCGGGGAGCTGTTTTTT. It codes for CASSYSGGPNTGELFF.

DNA of the CDR3: TGTGCCAGCAGCTTGGGACTAGCGGGAGGCGTGGATACGCAGTATTTT. This sequence encodes CASSLGLAGGVDTQYF. The V call is TRBV5-4, the J call TRBJ2-3, with 13 positions matching TRBD2. J gave up 6 bases and V 0 bases, and 4 bases lay outside the gene matches. CDR1 SGHNT and CDR2 YYREEE come from the germline V gene (reference sequence). This CDR3 comprises 16 residues.

This rearrangement joins TRBV5-6 to TRBJ2-3; D is undetermined. The germline V gene has CDR1 SGHDT and CDR2 YYEEEE. The V end lost 4 bases, the J end lost 2 bases, and 2 bases lay between the germline ends. The CDR3 is made up of 11 amino acids. The DNA for the CDR3 is TGTGCCAGCAGCATCACAGATACGCAGTATTTT. Translated, it gives CASSITDTQYF.

This chain connects TRBV6-6 to TRBJ2-5, with TRBD1 identical over 8 bases. This CDR3 is built from 15 residues. The V and J ends lost 5 bases and 3 bases, in that order; junction bases with no gene match: 8. Germline V lookup: CDR1 MNHNY, CDR2 SVGAGI (reference sequence). CDR3 in DNA: TGTGCCAGCAGTGGACAGGGTTTCGGGAAAGAGACCCAGTACTTC. It codes for CASSGQGFGKETQYF.

This clone was seen a handful of times. The V gene is TRBV14, the J gene TRBJ2-1; 12 bases map to TRBD2. Trimming took 0 bases from V and 6 from J; bases not matched to a gene: 15. Germline lookup yields CDR1 SGHDN and CDR2 FVKESK. The CDR3 runs to 20 residues. The DNA for the CDR3 is TGTGCCAGCAGCCAAGATTTTGACGCGCCTAGCGGGAGGGTCGGCAATGAGCAGTTCTTC. This codes for CASSQDFDAPSGRVGNEQFF. Looking up the rest from reference TRBV14 and TRBJ2-1 gives the full variable domain: EAGVTQFPSHSVIEKGQTVTLRCDPISGHDNLYWYRRVMGKEIKFLLHFVKESKQDESGMPNNRFLAERTGGTYSTLKVQPAELEDSGVYFCASSQDFDAPSGRVGNEQFFGPGTRLTVL.

The V call is TRBV5-6, the J call TRBJ2-7; 7 bases agree with TRBD2. The ends lost 2 bases at V and 2 bases at J; junction bases unmatched: 1. The germline gives CDR1 SGHDT, CDR2 YYEEEE. The CDR3 has 13 amino acids. CDR3 DNA: TGTGCCAGCAGCTTAGCGGGGCCCTACGAGCAGTACTTC. Amino acids: CASSLAGPYEQYF.

V is TRBV29-1 and J is TRBJ2-5; the match to TRBD1 covers 8 bases. Germline CDR1 is SQVTM and CDR2 is ANQGSEA. The length of the CDR3 is 13 residues. J gave up 5 bases and V 6 bases, and 8 bases lay outside the gene matches. CDR3 DNA sequence: TGCAGCGTCGGACAGGGTTTTACGGAGACCCAGTACTTC. It yields the protein CSVGQGFTETQYF.

The chain couples TRBV28 to TRBJ2-7; D is ambiguous. The germline V gene has CDR1 MDHEN and CDR2 SYDVKM. V shed 5 bases and J shed 5 bases, with 10 bases lying between them. This CDR3 comprises 12 residues. The CDR3 bases are TGTGCCAGCAGTCGCCCCGCCCACGAGCAGTACTTC. Protein sequence: CASSRPAHEQYF.

The chain has TRBV28 and TRBJ2-7; possibly TRBD1 for D (7 bases). From germline, CDR1 is MDHEN and CDR2 SYDVKM. The CDR3 spans 16 residues. Between the trimmed V and J ends, which lost 6 bases and 2 bases, there was a span of 20 bases. The chain's CDR3 is CASSPTRAGGTYEQYF. The CDR3 DNA reads TGTGCCAGCAGCCCCACACGGGCAGGGGGGACCTACGAGCAGTACTTC.

The genes are TRBV7-9 and TRBJ2-7, with D perhaps being TRBD1 or TRBD2 (5 bases each). This CDR3 region has 16 residues. CDR1 and CDR2 from the germline V gene are SEHNR and FQNEAQ (reference sequence). V was clipped by 3 bases and J by 4 bases, with 19 bases between them. The CDR3 is CASSFRWGNIEYEQYF. DNA of the CDR3: TGTGCCAGCAGCTTCCGTTGGGGGAATATTGAGTACGAGCAGTACTTC.

In nucleotides, the CDR3 is TGCGCCAGCAGCTTGGGGACTAGCGGGGGGGCCGTAGATACGCAGTATTTT. Translation gives CASSLGTSGGAVDTQYF. This chain joins TRBV5-1 and TRBJ2-3; 15 positions match TRBD2. The CDR3 totals 17 residues. V shed 0 bases, J shed 5 bases, and the junction held 4 bases outside the gene matches. The germline gives CDR1 SGHRS, CDR2 YFSETQ.

In DNA form, the CDR3 reads TGTGCCAGCAGCACAGACAGGGACCTAGAGACCCAGTACTTC. Amino acids: CASSTDRDLETQYF. The chain carries TRBV28 and TRBJ2-5; 7 positions match TRBD1. V shed 6 bases, J shed 4 bases, and the junction held 8 bases outside the gene matches. The CDR3 has 14 residues. Germline CDR1 MDHEN, CDR2 SYDVKM.

The chain couples TRBV7-8 to TRBJ1-6; D perhaps matches TRBD1 (5 bases). CDR1 is SGHVS and CDR2 is FQNEAQ in the germline V gene. The V end lost 4 bases, the J end lost 10 bases, and 17 bases lay between the germline ends. The CDR3 covers 15 residues. CDR3 region: CASSSSSGTRSPLHF. The CDR3 DNA is TGTGCCAGCAGCTCCTCCTCCGGGACGAGATCACCCCTCCACTTT.

The V call is TRBV29-1, the J call TRBJ1-1; no firm D call. V was cut by 4 bases and J by 5 bases, with 14 bases left in between. Looked up from germline, CDR1 is SQVTM and CDR2 is ANQGSEA. This CDR3 is built from 13 residues. In DNA form, the CDR3 reads TGCAGCGTTGCCCCCCAGCGGGATACTGAAGCTTTCTTT. As protein: CSVAPQRDTEAFF.